Below are 4 T cell receptor beta chains sequenced from a single sample in a study of blood T cells in healthy people across ages. It was with a sample-barcoded 5' primer and a J-beta primer mix that a second PCR of roughly 6 to 11 cycles was run. One entry per CDR3 protein, called by TCRdb with MiXCR from the 5' RACE reads. Of more than 800,000 distinct CDR3 sequences listed, about 28% are singletons. The sample taken for sequencing was blood. All receptors derive from an elderly woman in good health.

The rearrangement links TRBV21-1 to TRBJ1-2; the D segment call TRBD1 is taken from the table without a DNA check. TRBV21-1 is shown as a pseudogene. The CDR3 totals 14 residues. The CDR3 spells CARKERGGIYGYTF. The CDR3 DNA reads as TGTGCCAGAAAAGAAAGAGGGGGTATCTATGGCTACACCTTC.

This clonotype was recorded at least ten times. CDR3 protein: CASSPGRSGGTDTQYF. The CDR3 DNA follows: TGTGCCAGCAGCCCGGGACGGAGCGGGGGCACAGATACGCAGTATTTT. The V gene is TRBV9, the J gene TRBJ2-3; 7 bases line up with TRBD2. J gave up 1 base and V 4 bases, and 9 bases lay outside the gene matches. This CDR3 is 16 amino acids long. Looked up from germline, CDR1 is SGDLS and CDR2 is YYNGEE.

This clonotype has just a few counts. This chain links TRBV7-9 with TRBJ1-4; a possible D gene is TRBD1 (5 bases). V gave up 4 bases and J gave up 2 bases, with 23 bases separating them. Germline V gene sequence: CDR1 SEHNR, CDR2 FQNEAQ (reference sequence). The length of the CDR3 is 19 residues. CDR3 DNA: TGTGCCAGCAGCTCCGGTCTCACAGGACGGCGAGCGACTAATGAAAAACTGTTTTTT. This codes for CASSSGLTGRRATNEKLFF.

This clonotype was observed at least ten times. This chain links TRBV5-1 with TRBJ2-7; TRBD1 aligns across 7 bases. CDR3 length: 16 amino acids. With V trimmed by 0 bases and J by 2 bases, 8 bases remained unmatched. CDR1 and CDR2 (germline): SGHRS, YFSETQ. The CDR3 spells CASSLGGQLLAYEQYF. The CDR3 DNA is TGCGCCAGCAGCTTGGGGGGACAGCTTTTAGCCTACGAGCAGTACTTC.